These 13 T cell receptor beta chains share one sample of origin, sequenced in a study of cytomegalovirus exposure and HLA in healthy donors. The primer mix had 60 Vbeta and 13 Jbeta primers. Measured with immunoSEQ multiplex PCR; TCRdb has only the in-frame clones, and not every one. The table lists around 92,000 clones, 81% of them singletons. What was sequenced was PBMCs. The receptors originated from a girl aged 2 to 9 in good health and CMV-seropositive.

The chain is built from TRBV19 and TRBJ1-5; unclear D gene. Germline V gives CDR1 LNHDA, CDR2 SQIVND (reference sequence). The CDR3 is 15 amino acids. The V gene lost 0 bases and the J gene lost 9 bases, with 15 bases spanning the gap. The CDR3: CASSIDTQPVWPQHF. The CDR3 nucleotides read TGTGCCAGTAGTATAGATACACAGCCGGTATGGCCCCAGCATTTT.

The chain uses TRBV6-5 and TRBJ1-5, with 9 bases identical to TRBD1. Trimming took 10 bases from V and 7 from J; bases not matched to a gene: 11. The CDR3 has 14 amino acids. Germline values: CDR1 MNHEY, CDR2 SVGAGI. The DNA of the CDR3 is TGTGCCACCCAGCCCGGACAGGGGTACCAGCCCCAGCATTTT. Translating it yields CATQPGQGYQPQHF.

The J gene is TRBJ2-7, the V gene TRBV7-9, with 10 bases aligning to TRBD1. CDR1 is SEHNR, CDR2 FQNEAQ, per germline (reference sequence). V trimming: 4 bases; J trimming: 3 bases; junction bases outside the gene matches: 6. The CDR3 extends over 15 amino acids. In DNA, the CDR3 is TGTGCCAGCAGCTGGGGACAGGGGACCTTCTACGAGCAGTACTTC. Its translation: CASSWGQGTFYEQYF.

The rearrangement joins TRBV9 to TRBJ2-7, with 8 bases aligning to TRBD1. Germline V gene lookup returns CDR1 SGDLS and CDR2 YYNGEE. V was clipped by 3 bases and J by 5 bases; unmatched bases: 10. The CDR3 is 15 residues long. CDR3 nucleotides: TGTGCCAGCAGCGCGTCGATGGGACAGGTCAACGAGCAGTACTTC. Translation: CASSASMGQVNEQYF.

The CDR3 spells CASSPGQGVYGYTF. The DNA of the CDR3 is TGTGCCAGTAGTCCCGGCCAGGGCGTATATGGCTACACCTTC. This sequence joins TRBV19 and TRBJ1-2; tentatively, D is TRBD1 (5 bases). The germline V gene has CDR1 LNHDA and CDR2 SQIVND (reference sequence). Trimming took off 5 bases at V and 5 bases at J, with 15 bases between the two ends. The CDR3 contains 14 residues.

This chain uses TRBV7-3 with TRBJ2-7; 10 bases align to TRBD1. The CDR3 has 15 residues. Germline loops: CDR1 SGHTA, CDR2 FQGTGA. Trimming took 6 bases from V and 5 from J; bases not matched to a gene: 10. The CDR3 loop reads CASRRTGQGVNEQYF. The CDR3 coding sequence is TGTGCCAGCAGGCGTACCGGACAGGGGGTGAACGAGCAGTACTTC.

This chain connects TRBV6-5 to TRBJ1-1; TRBD1 matches 8 bases. With V trimmed by 2 bases and J by 3 bases, 2 bases remained unmatched. From germline, CDR1 is MNHEY and CDR2 SVGAGI. The CDR3 runs 14 residues. CDR3 in amino acids: CASSYQGADTEAFF. DNA of the CDR3: TGTGCCAGCAGTTACCAGGGGGCCGACACTGAAGCTTTCTTT.

V is TRBV5-1 and J is TRBJ1-1; the D gene is possibly TRBD1 (6 bases). Trimming pared 6 bases from V and 2 bases from J, leaving 20 bases between. The germline V gene encodes CDR1 SGHRS and CDR2 YFSETQ. The CDR3 consists of 16 residues. The CDR3 is CASTAGGGQPNTEAFF. CDR3 bases: TGCGCCAGCACAGCGGGAGGAGGACAGCCTAACACTGAAGCTTTCTTT. Drawing the rest from reference TRBV5-1 and TRBJ1-1, the complete variable domain is KAGVTQTPRYLIKTRGQQVTLSCSPISGHRSVSWYQQTPGQGLQFLFEYFSETQRNKGNFPGRFSGRQFSNSRSEMNVSTLELGDSALYLCASTAGGGQPNTEAFFGQGTRLTVV.

The CDR3 coding sequence is TGCAGCGTTCCAGGGACAGAGAGGGGCTACACCTTC. Its protein is CSVPGTERGYTF. The chain links TRBV29-1 to TRBJ1-2; 7 bases fit TRBD1. V lost 5 bases, J lost 8 bases, and 8 bases stayed unmatched. The germline V gene encodes CDR1 SQVTM and CDR2 ANQGSEA. This CDR3 is 12 amino acids long.

This chain's CDR3 is CAWSVGSNQPQHF. CDR3 bases: TGTGCCTGGAGTGTGGGCAGCAATCAGCCCCAGCATTTT. The chain joins TRBV30 to TRBJ1-5; no definite D call. This CDR3 comprises 13 residues. Germline V gene data show CDR1 as GTSNPN and CDR2 as SVGIG (reference sequence). The V end lost 0 bases, the J end lost 1 base, and 4 bases lay between the germline ends.

The chain couples TRBV9 to TRBJ2-7, with 9 bases lining up with TRBD2. V was pared by 0 bases and J by 3 bases, with 7 bases of the junction left unmatched. This CDR3 comprises 16 residues. The germline V gene encodes CDR1 SGDLS and CDR2 YYNGEE. The chain's CDR3 is CASSVVFKREVYEQYF. CDR3 in DNA: TGTGCCAGCAGCGTAGTCTTCAAGCGGGAGGTCTACGAGCAGTACTTC.

The V and J genes are TRBV5-8 and TRBJ2-1; TRBD2 matches 13 bases. This CDR3 is 17 amino acids long. J was trimmed by 10 bases and V by 4 bases; bases with no gene match: 14. CDR1 SGHTS and CDR2 YDEGEE come from the germline V gene. CDR3: CASSVSPGTSGAREQFF. The CDR3 DNA reads as TGTGCCAGCAGCGTGAGTCCCGGGACTAGCGGGGCAAGGGAGCAGTTCTTC.

This chain connects TRBV4-1 to TRBJ1-2, with D possibly being TRBD1 (5 bases). The V gene's germline CDR1 is MGHRA and CDR2 YSYEKL. The length of the CDR3 is 15 residues. Trimming cost V 4 bases and J 1 base, with 13 bases left between them. In nucleotides, the CDR3 is TGCGCCAGCAGCCCCCCCTGGACAAGTAACTATGGCTACACCTTC. Amino acids: CASSPPWTSNYGYTF.